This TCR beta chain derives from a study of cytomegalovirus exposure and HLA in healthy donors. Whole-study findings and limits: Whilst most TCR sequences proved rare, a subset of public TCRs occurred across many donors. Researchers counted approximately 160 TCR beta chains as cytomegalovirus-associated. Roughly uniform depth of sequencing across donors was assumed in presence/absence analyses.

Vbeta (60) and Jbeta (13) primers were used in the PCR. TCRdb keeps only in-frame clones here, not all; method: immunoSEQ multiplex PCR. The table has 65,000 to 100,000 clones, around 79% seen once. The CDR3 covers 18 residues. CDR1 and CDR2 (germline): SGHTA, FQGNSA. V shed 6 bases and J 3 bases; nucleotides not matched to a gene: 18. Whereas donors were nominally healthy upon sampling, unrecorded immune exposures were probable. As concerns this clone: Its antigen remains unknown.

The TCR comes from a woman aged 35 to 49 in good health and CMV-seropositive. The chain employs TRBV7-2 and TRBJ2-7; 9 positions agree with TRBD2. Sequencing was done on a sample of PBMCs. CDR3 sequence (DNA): TGTGCCAGCAGAGAGACCTCCCTTGGCGGGAGGGCCTTCTACGAGCAGTACTTC. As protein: CASRETSLGGRAFYEQYF.